This section outlines one T cell receptor (beta chain) sequence together with its context. The antigen remains undetermined. There was relapse after autologous stem cell transplantation in every patient, and there was variation in brentuximab vedotin exposure. Patients showed best responses of complete response, partial response or progressive disease. This sample is drawn from a study of PD-1 blockade in classical Hodgkin lymphoma. Profiling relied on immunoSEQ multiplex PCR, and the TCRdb table lists in-frame clones only, not all of them. This repertoire shows around 45,000 clones, under 75% found once; its top ten account for 2.8%. Points from the study as a whole: Reported baseline diversity: healthy donors highest, relapsed/refractory patients lowest. Diversity similar to that of newly diagnosed patients was seen at baseline in complete responders.

Per the germline V gene, CDR1 is GTSNPN and CDR2 is SVGIG (reference sequence). V lost 0 bases to trimming and J lost 10 bases, with 24 bases between them. The length of the CDR3 is 16 residues. Sequences were derived from peripheral blood mononuclear cells (PBMCs), sampled before the second cycle of nivolumab. The receptor comes from a human donor with classical Hodgkin lymphoma. V and J are TRBV30 and TRBJ1-2; D is ambiguous. Written as DNA, the CDR3 is TGTGCCTGGAGTGTGATATGGTCCATGCTTTCTATGAACTACACCTTC. Amino acid sequence: CAWSVIWSMLSMNYTF.